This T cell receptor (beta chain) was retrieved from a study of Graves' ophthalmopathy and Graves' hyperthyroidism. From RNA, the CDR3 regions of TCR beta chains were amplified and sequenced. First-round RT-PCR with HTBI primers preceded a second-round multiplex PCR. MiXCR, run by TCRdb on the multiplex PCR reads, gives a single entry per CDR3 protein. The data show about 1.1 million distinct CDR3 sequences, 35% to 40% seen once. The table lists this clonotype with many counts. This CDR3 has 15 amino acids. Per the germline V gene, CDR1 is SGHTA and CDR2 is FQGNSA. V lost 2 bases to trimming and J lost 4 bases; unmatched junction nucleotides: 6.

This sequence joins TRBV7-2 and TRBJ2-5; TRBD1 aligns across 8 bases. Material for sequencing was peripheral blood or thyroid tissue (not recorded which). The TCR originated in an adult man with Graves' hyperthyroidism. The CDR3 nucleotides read TGTGCCAGCAGCTTATGGCGGACAGGGCGAGAGACCCAGTACTTC. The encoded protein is CASSLWRTGRETQYF.